A selection of T cell receptor beta chains follows, all from one sample in a study of T cell responses to AZD1222 COVID-19 vaccine. The assay was immunoSEQ multiplex PCR, and TCRdb's table has in-frame clones only and misses some. The repertoire holds some 120,000 clones, with 85% to 90% as singletons. The sequences come from peripheral blood, collected 28 days after the second AZD1222 dose. The receptor source for this set is an adult who received the AZD1222 COVID-19 vaccine. CDR3s include the opening cysteine and the closing phenylalanine or tryptophan. The D gene is left open where the match is weak. A clone size is listed for some rows: how often the clone was seen (once, few, many), or a class if it is expanded.

NA | TRBJ2-2 | TRBV4-2 | TRBD1 | CASSPNRGSTGELFF | TGTGCCAGCAGCCCCAACAGGGGGAGTACCGGGGAGCTGTTTTTT
NA | TRBJ1-1 | TRBV24-1 | NA | CATSDMDTEAFF | TGTGCCACCAGTGATATGGACACTGAAGCTTTCTTT
NA | TRBJ2-2 | TRBV5-1 | TRBD1 | CASSWGTAGELFF | TGCGCCAGCAGCTGGGGGACAGCCGGGGAGCTGTTTTTT
once | TRBJ2-2 | TRBV7-3 | TRBD2 | CASSVTSGGITGELFF | TGTGCCAGCAGCGTCACTAGCGGGGGTATCACCGGGGAGCTGTTTTTT
once | TRBJ2-3 | TRBV5-4 | TRBD1 | CASSPNRGIRVTDTQYF | TGTGCCAGCAGTCCAAACAGGGGGATTAGGGTCACAGATACGCAGTATTTT
few | TRBJ1-4 | TRBV7-9 | TRBD1 | CASSKTGDEKLFF | TGTGCCAGCAGCAAGACAGGGGATGAAAAACTGTTTTTT
NA | TRBJ1-6 | TRBV6-4 | NA | CASRRGNHF | TGTGCCAGCAGGAGGGGAAACCACTTT
once | TRBJ1-4 | TRBV7-9 | NA | CASSLVRPPLNEKLFF | TGTGCCAGCAGCTTAGTTCGACCCCCGCTCAATGAAAAACTGTTTTTT
NA | TRBJ1-1 | TRBV29-1 | TRBD1 | CSVGGAQGAETEAFF | TGCAGCGTCGGAGGTGCGCAGGGGGCAGAAACTGAAGCTTTCTTT
once | TRBJ2-2 | TRBV28 | NA | CASRITRLDTGELFF | TGTGCCAGCAGGATAACGCGGTTGGACACCGGGGAGCTGTTTTTT
NA | TRBJ1-6 | TRBV9 | TRBD1 | CASSAEDRAQGRRRRSPLHF | TGTGCCAGCAGCGCCGAGGACAGGGCCCAGGGAAGAAGGCGTCGTTCACCCCTCCACTTT
NA | TRBJ1-1 | TRBV6-1 | NA | CASSEIRGQAAFF | TGTGCCAGCAGTGAAATAAGAGGTCAGGCGGCTTTCTTT
NA | TRBJ1-6 | TRBV10-1 | NA | CASLWGSPLHF | TGCGCCAGCTTATGGGGTTCACCCCTCCACTTT
NA | TRBJ2-7 | TRBV28 | NA | CASKGNPDAYEQYF | TGTGCCAGCAAGGGGAATCCTGATGCCTACGAGCAGTACTTC